This T cell receptor (beta chain) was found in a study of shared clonotypes between healthy human individuals. Study observations and caveats: Memory subsets had estimated richness that was generally smaller than that of naive subsets.

The authors divided CD4+ cells into CD45RA+ naive and CD45RA-negative memory subsets. Trimming cost V 1 base and J 6 bases, with 4 bases left between them. The CDR3 length is 11 residues. Germline V gene lookup returns CDR1 SGHDN and CDR2 FVKESK. Libraries were prepared by immunoSEQ multiplex PCR; TCRdb keeps only in-frame clonotypes and omits some of them. The sample lists 800,000 to 1,200,000 clones; approximately 80% were seen once. As to this clone: What it binds is unknown. A much larger clone lies a single base off, so this may be a read error. Other nucleotide sequences from this sample produce the same CDR3.

Sequencing was carried out using memory CD4+ T cells from PBMCs. Documented subset: CD45RA-negative fraction. The chain combines TRBV14 with TRBJ2-7, with D unresolved. This TCR derives from a man between 18 and 35 years old in good health. Some clones in this sample may be carry-over from other donors' samples. The CDR3 DNA follows: TGTGCCAGCAGCCAAGGACTCGAGCAGTACTTC. This encodes CASSQGLEQYF.